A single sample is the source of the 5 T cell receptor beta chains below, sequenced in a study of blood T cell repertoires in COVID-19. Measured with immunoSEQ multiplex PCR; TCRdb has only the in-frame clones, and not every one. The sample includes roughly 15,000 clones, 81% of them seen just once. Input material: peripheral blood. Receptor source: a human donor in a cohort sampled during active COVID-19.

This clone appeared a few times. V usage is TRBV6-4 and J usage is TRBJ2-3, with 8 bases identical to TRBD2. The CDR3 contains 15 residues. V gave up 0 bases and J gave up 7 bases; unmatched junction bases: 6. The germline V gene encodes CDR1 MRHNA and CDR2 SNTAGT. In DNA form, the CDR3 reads TGTGCCAGCAGTGACTCGGCGGGAGGACAAAATACGCAGTATTTT. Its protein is CASSDSAGGQNTQYF.

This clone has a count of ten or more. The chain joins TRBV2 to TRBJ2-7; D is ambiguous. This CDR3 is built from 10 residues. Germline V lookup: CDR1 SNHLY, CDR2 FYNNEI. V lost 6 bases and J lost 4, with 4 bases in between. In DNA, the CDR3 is TGTGCCAGCAGCCTTTACGAGCAGTACTTC. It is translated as CASSLYEQYF.

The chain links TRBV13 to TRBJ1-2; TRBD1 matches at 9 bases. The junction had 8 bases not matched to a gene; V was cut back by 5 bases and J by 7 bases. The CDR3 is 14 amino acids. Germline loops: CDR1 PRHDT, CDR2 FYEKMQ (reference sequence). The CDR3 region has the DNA TGTGCCAGCAGCATTACCGGGACAGGGCTTGGCTACACCTTC. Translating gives CASSITGTGLGYTF. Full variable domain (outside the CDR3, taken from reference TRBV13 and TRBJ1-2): AAGVIQSPRHLIKEKRETATLKCYPIPRHDTVYWYQQGPGQDPQFLISFYEKMQSDKGSIPDRFSAQQFSDYHSELNMSSLELGDSALYFCASSITGTGLGYTFGSGTRLTVV.

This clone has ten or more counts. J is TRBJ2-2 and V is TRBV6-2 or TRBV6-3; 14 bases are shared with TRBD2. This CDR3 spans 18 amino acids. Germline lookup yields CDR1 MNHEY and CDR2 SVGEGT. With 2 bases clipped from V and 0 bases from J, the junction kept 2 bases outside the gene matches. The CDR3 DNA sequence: TGTGCCAGCAGTTACAGGACTAGCGGGAGGCCGAACACCGGGGAGCTGTTTTTT. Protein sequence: CASSYRTSGRPNTGELFF.

The CDR3 coding sequence is TGTGCCAGCATTGGGGCAGTCACGGCGGACTACGAGCAGTACTTC. This sequence encodes CASIGAVTADYEQYF. V is TRBV2 and J is TRBJ2-7; D is possibly TRBD1 (5 bases). Trimming removed 7 bases from V and 3 bases from J, with 19 bases in between. Germline V gene lookup returns CDR1 SNHLY and CDR2 FYNNEI. This CDR3 is built from 15 residues.